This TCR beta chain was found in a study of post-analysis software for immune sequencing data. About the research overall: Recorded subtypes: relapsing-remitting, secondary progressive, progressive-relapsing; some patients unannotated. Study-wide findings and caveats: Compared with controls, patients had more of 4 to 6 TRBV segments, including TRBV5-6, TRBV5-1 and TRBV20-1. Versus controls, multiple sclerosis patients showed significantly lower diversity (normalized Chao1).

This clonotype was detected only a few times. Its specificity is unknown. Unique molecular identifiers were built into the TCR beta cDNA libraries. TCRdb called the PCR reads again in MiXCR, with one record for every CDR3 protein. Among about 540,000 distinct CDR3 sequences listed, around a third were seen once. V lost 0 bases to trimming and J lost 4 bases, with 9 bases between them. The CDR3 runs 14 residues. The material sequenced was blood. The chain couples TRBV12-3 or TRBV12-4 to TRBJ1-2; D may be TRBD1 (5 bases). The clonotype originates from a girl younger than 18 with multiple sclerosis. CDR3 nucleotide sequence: TGTGCCAGCAGTTTAGCGGGACGCAGCTATGGCTACACCTTC. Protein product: CASSLAGRSYGYTF.